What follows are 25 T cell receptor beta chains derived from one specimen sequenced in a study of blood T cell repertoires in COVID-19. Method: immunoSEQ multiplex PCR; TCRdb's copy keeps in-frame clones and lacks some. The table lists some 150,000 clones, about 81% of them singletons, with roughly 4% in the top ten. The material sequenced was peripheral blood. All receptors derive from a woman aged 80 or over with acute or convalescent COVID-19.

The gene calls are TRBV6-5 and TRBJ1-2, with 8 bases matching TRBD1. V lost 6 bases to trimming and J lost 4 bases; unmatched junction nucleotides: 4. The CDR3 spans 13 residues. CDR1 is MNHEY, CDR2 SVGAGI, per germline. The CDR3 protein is CASRSTGVYGYTF. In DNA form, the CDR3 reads TGTGCCAGCAGATCGACAGGGGTCTATGGCTACACCTTC.

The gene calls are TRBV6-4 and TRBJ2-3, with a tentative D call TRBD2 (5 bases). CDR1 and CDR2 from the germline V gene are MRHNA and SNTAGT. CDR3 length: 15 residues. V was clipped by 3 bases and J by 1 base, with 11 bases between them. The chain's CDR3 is CASSERARGTDTQYF. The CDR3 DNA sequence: TGTGCCAGCAGTGAGAGGGCGCGGGGCACAGATACGCAGTATTTT.

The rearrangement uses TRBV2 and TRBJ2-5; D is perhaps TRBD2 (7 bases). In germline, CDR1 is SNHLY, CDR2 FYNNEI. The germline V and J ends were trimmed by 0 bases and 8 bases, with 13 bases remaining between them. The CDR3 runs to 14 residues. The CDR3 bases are TGTGCCAGCAGTGAAGCGACGGGGGGCGCAACCCAGTACTTC. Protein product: CASSEATGGATQYF.

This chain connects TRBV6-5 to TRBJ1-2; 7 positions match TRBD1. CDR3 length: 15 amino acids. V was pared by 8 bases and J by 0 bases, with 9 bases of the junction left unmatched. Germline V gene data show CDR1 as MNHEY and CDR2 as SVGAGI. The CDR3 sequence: CASLGQSTANYGYTF. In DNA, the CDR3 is TGTGCCAGCCTGGGACAGTCTACAGCTAACTATGGCTACACCTTC.

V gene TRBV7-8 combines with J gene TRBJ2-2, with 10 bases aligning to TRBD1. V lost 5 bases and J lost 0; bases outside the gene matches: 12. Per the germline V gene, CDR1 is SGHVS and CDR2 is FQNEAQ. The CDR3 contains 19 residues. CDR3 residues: CASSAPAWTGGSNTGELFF. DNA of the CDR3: TGTGCCAGCAGCGCCCCTGCATGGACAGGGGGATCGAACACCGGGGAGCTGTTTTTT.

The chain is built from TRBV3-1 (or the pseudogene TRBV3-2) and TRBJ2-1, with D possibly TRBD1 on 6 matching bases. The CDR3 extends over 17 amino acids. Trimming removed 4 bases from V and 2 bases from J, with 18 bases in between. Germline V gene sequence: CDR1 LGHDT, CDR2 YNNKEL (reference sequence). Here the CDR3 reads CASSPRMRGSAYNEQFF. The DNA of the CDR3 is TGTGCCAGCAGCCCCCGGATGAGGGGGAGTGCCTACAATGAGCAGTTCTTC.

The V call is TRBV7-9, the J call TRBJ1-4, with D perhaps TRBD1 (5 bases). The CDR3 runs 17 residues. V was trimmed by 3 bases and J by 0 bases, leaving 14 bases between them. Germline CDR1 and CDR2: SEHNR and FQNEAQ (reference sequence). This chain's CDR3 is CASSLRAGKTTNEKLFF. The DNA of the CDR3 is TGTGCCAGCAGCTTGAGAGCAGGGAAGACAACTAATGAAAAACTGTTTTTT. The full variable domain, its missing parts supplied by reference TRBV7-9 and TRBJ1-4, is DTGVSQNPRHKITKRGQNVTFRCDPISEHNRLYWYRQTLGQGPEFLTYFQNEAQLEKSRLLSDRFSAERPKGSFSTLEIQRTEQGDSAMYLCASSLRAGKTTNEKLFFGSGTQLSVL.

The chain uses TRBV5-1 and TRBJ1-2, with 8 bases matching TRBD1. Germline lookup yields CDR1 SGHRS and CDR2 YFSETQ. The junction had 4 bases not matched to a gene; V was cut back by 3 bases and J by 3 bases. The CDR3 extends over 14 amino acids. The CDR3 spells CASSWTGSDYGYTF. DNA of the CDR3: TGCGCCAGCAGCTGGACAGGGTCTGACTATGGCTACACCTTC.

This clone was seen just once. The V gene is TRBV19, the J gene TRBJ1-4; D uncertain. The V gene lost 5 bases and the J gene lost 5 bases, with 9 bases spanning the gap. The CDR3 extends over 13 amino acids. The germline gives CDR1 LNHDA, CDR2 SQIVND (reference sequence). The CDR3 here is CASSVNRNEKLFF. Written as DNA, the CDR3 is TGTGCCAGTAGTGTGAACAGAAATGAAAAACTGTTTTTT. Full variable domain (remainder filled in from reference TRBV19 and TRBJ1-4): DGGITQSPKYLFRKEGQNVTLSCEQNLNHDAMYWYRQDPGQGLRLIYYSQIVNDFQKGDIAEGYSVSREKKESFPLTVTSAQKNPTAFYLCASSVNRNEKLFFGSGTQLSVL.

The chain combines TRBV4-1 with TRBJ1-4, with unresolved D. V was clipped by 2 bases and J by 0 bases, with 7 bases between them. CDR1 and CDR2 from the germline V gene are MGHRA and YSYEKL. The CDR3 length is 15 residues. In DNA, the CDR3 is TGCGCCAGCAGCCAACTAGCTACAACTAATGAAAAACTGTTTTTT. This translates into CASSQLATTNEKLFF.

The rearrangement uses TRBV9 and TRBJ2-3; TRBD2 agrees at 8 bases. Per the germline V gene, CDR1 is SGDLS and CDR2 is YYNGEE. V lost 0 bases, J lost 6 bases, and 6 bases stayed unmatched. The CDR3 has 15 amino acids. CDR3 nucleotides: TGTGCCAGCAGCGTAGTAGGAGCGGGGGAGGATACGCAGTATTTT. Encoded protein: CASSVVGAGEDTQYF.

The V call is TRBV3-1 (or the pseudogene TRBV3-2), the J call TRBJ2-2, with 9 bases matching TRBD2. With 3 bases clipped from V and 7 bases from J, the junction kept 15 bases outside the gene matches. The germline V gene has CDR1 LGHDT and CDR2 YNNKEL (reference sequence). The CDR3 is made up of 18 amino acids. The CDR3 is CASSQSLAGVGVGGELFF. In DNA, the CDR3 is TGTGCCAGCAGCCAGAGCTTAGCGGGAGTCGGAGTGGGCGGGGAGCTGTTTTTT.

CDR3 residues: CASSRRRDRGEKLFF. DNA for the CDR3: TGTGCCAGCAGTCGCCGCCGGGACAGGGGTGAAAAACTGTTTTTT. The chain couples TRBV28 to TRBJ1-4; 10 bases line up with TRBD1. The junction had 7 bases not matched to a gene; V was cut back by 5 bases and J by 7 bases. In germline, CDR1 is MDHEN, CDR2 SYDVKM. This CDR3 region has 15 residues.

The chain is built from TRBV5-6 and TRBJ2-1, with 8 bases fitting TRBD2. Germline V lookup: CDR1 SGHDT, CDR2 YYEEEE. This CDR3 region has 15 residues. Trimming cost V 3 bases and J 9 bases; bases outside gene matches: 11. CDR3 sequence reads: CASSYLGLVGGEQFF. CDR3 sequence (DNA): TGTGCCAGCAGCTACCTGGGACTAGTGGGGGGTGAGCAGTTCTTC.

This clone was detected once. The CDR3 loop is CASSLAGDSSEQFF. The CDR3 nucleotides are TGTGCCAGTAGTTTGGCGGGAGATAGTTCTGAGCAGTTCTTC. The chain employs TRBV19 and TRBJ2-1, with 7 positions matching TRBD2. With V trimmed by 5 bases and J by 9 bases, 10 bases remained unmatched. The CDR3 totals 14 residues. Germline loops: CDR1 LNHDA, CDR2 SQIVND (reference sequence).

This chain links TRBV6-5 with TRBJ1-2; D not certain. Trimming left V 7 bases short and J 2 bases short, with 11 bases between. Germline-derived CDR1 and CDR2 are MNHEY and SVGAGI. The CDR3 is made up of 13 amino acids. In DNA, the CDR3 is TGTGCCAGCAATGCGGGGAGAAACTATGGCTACACCTTC. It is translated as CASNAGRNYGYTF.

The CDR3 spells CASSPAGRGGEAFF. The CDR3 nucleotides read TGTGCCAGCAGCCCCGCAGGGCGTGGTGGGGAAGCTTTCTTT. The chain is built from TRBV6-5 and TRBJ1-1, with D possibly matching TRBD1 (5 bases). CDR3 length: 14 amino acids. V was trimmed by 6 bases and J by 8 bases, leaving 19 bases between them. Germline CDR1 MNHEY, CDR2 SVGAGI.

CDR3 in DNA: TGTGCCAGCAGTTTGGGGCGGACTAGCAATCAGCCCCAGCATTTT. Protein: CASSLGRTSNQPQHF. This chain joins TRBV6-2 or TRBV6-3 and TRBJ1-5, with a tentative D call TRBD1 (5 bases). In germline, CDR1 is MNHEY, CDR2 SVGEGT. CDR3 size: 15 residues. The V and J ends lost 4 bases and 0 bases respectively, with 10 bases between them.

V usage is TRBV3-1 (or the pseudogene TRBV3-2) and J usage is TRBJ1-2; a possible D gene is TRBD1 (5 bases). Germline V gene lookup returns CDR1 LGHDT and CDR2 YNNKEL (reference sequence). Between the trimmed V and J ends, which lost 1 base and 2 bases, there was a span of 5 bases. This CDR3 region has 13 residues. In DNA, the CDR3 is TGTGCCAGCAGCCAAGCAGGGAACTATGGCTACACCTTC. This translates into CASSQAGNYGYTF.

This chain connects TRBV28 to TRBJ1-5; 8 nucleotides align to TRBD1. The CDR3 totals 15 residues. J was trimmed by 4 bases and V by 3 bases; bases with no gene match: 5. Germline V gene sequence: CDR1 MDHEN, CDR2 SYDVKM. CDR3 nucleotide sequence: TGTGCCAGCAGTTTCCGTCACAGGGGGAATCAGCCCCAGCATTTT. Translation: CASSFRHRGNQPQHF.

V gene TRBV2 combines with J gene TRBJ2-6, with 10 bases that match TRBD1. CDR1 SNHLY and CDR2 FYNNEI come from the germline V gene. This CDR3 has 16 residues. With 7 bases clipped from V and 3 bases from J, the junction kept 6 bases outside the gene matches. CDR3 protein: CASIGTGVVGANVLTF. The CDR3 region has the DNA TGTGCCAGCATAGGGACAGGGGTGGTTGGGGCCAACGTCCTGACTTTC.

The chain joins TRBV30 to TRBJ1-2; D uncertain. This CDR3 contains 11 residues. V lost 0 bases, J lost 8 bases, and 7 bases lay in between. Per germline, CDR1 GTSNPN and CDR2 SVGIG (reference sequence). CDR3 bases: TGTGCCTGGAGTGTGCACTTAGGCTACACCTTC. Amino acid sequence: CAWSVHLGYTF.

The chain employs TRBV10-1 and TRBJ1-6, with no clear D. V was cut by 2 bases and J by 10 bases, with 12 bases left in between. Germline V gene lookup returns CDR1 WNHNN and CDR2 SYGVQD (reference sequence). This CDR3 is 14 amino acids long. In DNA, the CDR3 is TGCGCCAGCAGTGAGGGGCAACGTGGGTCACCCCTCCACTTT. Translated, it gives CASSEGQRGSPLHF.

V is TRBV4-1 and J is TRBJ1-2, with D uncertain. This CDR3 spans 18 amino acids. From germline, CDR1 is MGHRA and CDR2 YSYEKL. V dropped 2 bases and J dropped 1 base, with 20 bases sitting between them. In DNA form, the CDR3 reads TGCGCCAGCAGCCAATATTTTCTTCAGGCACGGTTTAACTATGGCTACACCTTC. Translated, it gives CASSQYFLQARFNYGYTF.

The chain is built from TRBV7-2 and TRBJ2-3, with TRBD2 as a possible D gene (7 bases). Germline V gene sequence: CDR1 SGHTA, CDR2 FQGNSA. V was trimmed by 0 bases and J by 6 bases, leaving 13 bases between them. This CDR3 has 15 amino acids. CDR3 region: CASSLAAAGADTQYF. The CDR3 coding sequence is TGTGCCAGCAGCTTAGCGGCGGCGGGGGCGGATACGCAGTATTTT.